This entry features one T cell receptor beta chain sequence. Its antigen is currently not known. No base qualities exist here, and no much larger clone lies one base off it. Library generation was performed with RT-PCR. The reads were generated on an Illumina MiSeq. TCRdb trimmed public reads at Q25 via fastp, called clones via MiXCR and kept in-frame beta chains. Identical CDR3 protein sequences are pooled into one entry, listed with their most common genes and DNA. This sample's table has entries for 45 to 60 distinct CDR3 sequences. The data stem from a study of CD4 T cell repertoires and nickel (dated by TCRdb to 2018 to 2021). Trimming removed 2 bases from V and 2 bases from J, leaving 11 bases between the germline ends. Via the germline V gene, CDR1 is MNHEY and CDR2 SVGAGI. Taken from cysteine to phenylalanine, the CDR3 has 15 residues. This entry keeps only the CDR3 DNA: 45 bases, framed from base 1.

Sequencing input: CD4+ T cells from blood, not recorded whether cultured. The clonotype was recovered from a human donor in a nickel allergy study, with or without nickel allergy (not recorded which). It is not recorded whether this sample comes from one donor or several. The receptor chain draws on TRBV6-5 and TRBJ2-3, and perhaps TRBD2 as D gene, on 6 matching bases. The DNA sequence follows: TGTGCCAGCAGTTACGGAGGGGCCCACACAGATACGCAGTATTTT. Its coded protein is CASSYGGAHTDTQYF.